These 31 T cell receptor beta chains came from one sample sequenced in a study of low-dose radiotherapy and immunotherapy resistance in tumors. Alpha and beta chains were covered, as first-strand cDNA relied on TRAV- and TRBV-specific primers. The authors ran approximately 20 PCR cycles to amplify TCRs with a constant-region primer and V-primer adapter. Each CDR3 protein is one row after TCRdb ran MiXCR on the reads. The sample consists of thousands of distinct CDR3 sequences, roughly 50% of them appearing once. The receptors originated from a human donor with advanced metastatic prostate, ovarian, gallbladder or colorectal cancer (not recorded which). This table probably holds off-target reads from a library built for another chain.

The rearrangement links TRBV5-4 to TRBJ2-7, with TRBD2 matching over 11 bases. The CDR3 covers 15 residues. V dropped 3 bases and J dropped 3; count of bases not matched to a gene: 5. Germline CDR1 and CDR2: SGHNT and YYREEE (reference sequence). CDR3 bases: TGTGCCAGCAGCTCGGGGACTAGCGGAATCTACGAGCAGTACTTC. It yields the protein CASSSGTSGIYEQYF.

This chain joins TRBV28 and TRBJ1-6; possibly TRBD1 for D (6 bases). The germline CDR1 and CDR2 sequences are MDHEN and SYDVKM. CDR3 length: 14 residues. V dropped 5 bases and J dropped 14 bases, with 19 bases sitting between them. The CDR3 loop reads CASSRDTRGGSLHF. The CDR3 DNA reads as TGTGCCAGCAGTAGGGACACCCGGGGTGGGTCCCTCCACTTT.

This clonotype was seen a handful of times. The chain recombines TRBV10-3 with TRBJ1-5, with D unresolved. Germline V gene sequence: CDR1 ENHRY, CDR2 SYGVKD. The CDR3 extends over 13 amino acids. Trimming removed 6 bases at V and 0 bases at J, with 6 bases between. The CDR3 protein is CAIREHSNQPQHF. CDR3 nucleotide sequence: TGTGCCATCAGGGAACATAGCAATCAGCCCCAGCATTTT.

The CDR3 nucleotides read TGTGCCAGCAGCTTTCCTGACCAAGCTTCACCCCTCCACTTT. This sequence encodes CASSFPDQASPLHF. The chain combines TRBV5-6 with TRBJ1-6; D unresolved. The V gene's germline CDR1 is SGHDT and CDR2 YYEEEE. The CDR3 length is 14 residues. The V end was cut by 2 bases, the J end by 9 bases, with 12 bases between. Based on the CDR3 plus reference TRBV5-6 and TRBJ1-6, the full variable domain is DAGVTQSPTHLIKTRGQQVTLRCSPKSGHDTVSWYQQALGQGPQFIFQYYEEEERQRGNFPDRFSGHQFPNYSSELNVNALLLGDSALYLCASSFPDQASPLHFGNGTRLTVT.

The chain has TRBV5-1 and TRBJ2-5; D is ambiguous. Germline assignment: CDR1 SGHRS and CDR2 YFSETQ. CDR3 length equals 12 residues. Trimming removed 4 bases from V and 0 bases from J, with 4 bases in between. The CDR3 loop is CASSPDQETQYF. CDR3 nucleotides: TGCGCCAGCAGCCCCGACCAAGAGACCCAGTACTTC.

V usage is TRBV29-1 and J usage is TRBJ2-1; D is possibly TRBD2 (6 bases). Germline V gene lookup returns CDR1 SQVTM and CDR2 ANQGSEA. There are 16 residues in the CDR3. The ends were cut back, 4 bases at V and 0 bases at J, with 16 bases in the middle. The CDR3 sequence: CSVGGLRGSSYNEQFF. The CDR3 DNA reads as TGCAGCGTTGGCGGCCTTCGGGGGAGCTCCTACAATGAGCAGTTCTTC.

The V gene is TRBV10-3, the J gene TRBJ1-2; perhaps TRBD1 as D (5 bases). Trimming removed 11 bases at V and 3 bases at J, with 13 bases between. Germline V lookup: CDR1 ENHRY, CDR2 SYGVKD. This CDR3 region has 12 residues. CDR3: CAARDGYYGYTF. The CDR3 DNA reads as TGTGCCGCTCGGGACGGCTACTATGGCTACACCTTC.

The genes are TRBV5-1 and TRBJ1-1; D is undetermined. Germline-derived CDR1 and CDR2 are SGHRS and YFSETQ. CDR3 length: 14 amino acids. Trimming removed 0 bases from V and 1 base from J, with 7 bases in between. CDR3: CASSLGQSNTEAFF. The DNA for the CDR3 is TGCGCCAGCAGCTTGGGGCAGTCGAACACTGAAGCTTTCTTT.

This clonotype was observed a single time. The junction and the germline gene differ at one end; a read error may be behind it. For the CDR3, the DNA is TGTGCCAGCATAGTCCAGGGGAGTGAGCAGATCTTC. This encodes CASIVQGSEQIF. The rearrangement links TRBV2 to TRBJ2-1, with a possible D match to TRBD1 (6 bases). The germline V gene has CDR1 SNHLY and CDR2 FYNNEI. This CDR3 is 12 amino acids long.

The V gene is TRBV5-6, the J gene TRBJ2-3, with 10 positions matching TRBD2. The V gene end was trimmed by 3 bases and the J gene end by 6 bases; junction bases not matched to a gene: 4. CDR1 and CDR2 from the germline V gene are SGHDT and YYEEEE. The CDR3 length is 14 residues. The CDR3 spells CASSSSGGADTQYF. The CDR3 DNA is TGTGCCAGCAGCTCCAGCGGGGGGGCTGATACGCAGTATTTT.

The genes are TRBV28 and TRBJ2-1, with D perhaps TRBD1 (7 bases). V was cut by 7 bases and J by 7 bases, with 20 bases left in between. Germline V CDR1 and CDR2: MDHEN, SYDVKM. The CDR3 loop spans 15 amino acids. Written as DNA, the CDR3 is TGTGCCAGCACCCGTTGGCAGGGGGGTCGGAATGAGCAGTTCTTC. Amino acids: CASTRWQGGRNEQFF.

This clonotype has more than one count but fewer than ten. V gene TRBV10-3 combines with J gene TRBJ2-5, with TRBD2 matching over 8 bases. The J segment lost 5 bases and the V segment lost 8 bases, leaving 16 bases of the junction unmatched. The CDR3 contains 16 residues. Germline V gene lookup returns CDR1 ENHRY and CDR2 SYGVKD. Here the CDR3 DNA reads TGTGCCATCCGGGCGGGGGGCAGTCGAGAGCCCGAGACCCAGTACTTC. It encodes CAIRAGGSREPETQYF.

This clonotype has a single count. The chain uses TRBV20-1 and TRBJ2-1, with TRBD2 identical over 8 bases. The CDR3 loop spans 16 amino acids. V shed 0 bases and J 2 bases; nucleotides not matched to a gene: 6. Germline assignment: CDR1 DFQATT and CDR2 SNEGSKA (reference sequence). In DNA, the CDR3 is TGCAGTGCTAGAGATCCCGGGGGGGGAACCTACAATGAGCAGTTCTTC. Encoded protein: CSARDPGGGTYNEQFF.

As regards this clonotype: The junction does not match germline at one end; this may be a read error. The rearrangement joins TRBV20-1 to TRBJ2-1; tentatively, D is TRBD2 (6 bases). The CDR3 is 11 residues long. Looked up from germline, CDR1 is DFQATT and CDR2 is SNEGSKA (reference sequence). The CDR3 loop reads CSARDLGTQVF. CDR3 nucleotide sequence: TGCAGTGCTAGAGATCTCGGGACTCAGGTCTTC.

The chain is built from TRBV6-1 and TRBJ1-3, with a possible D match to TRBD1 (5 bases). CDR1 and CDR2 from the germline V gene are MNHNS and SASEGT. Trimming took 7 bases from V and 9 from J, leaving 19 bases between them. This CDR3 region has 14 residues. CDR3: CASTAFQGSGTIYF. The CDR3 bases are TGTGCCAGCACCGCTTTCCAGGGATCGGGCACCATATATTTT.

This clonotype was counted a few times. J is TRBJ2-2 and V is TRBV28; 8 bases match TRBD2. The CDR3 is 18 residues long. The germline gives CDR1 MDHEN, CDR2 SYDVKM. Unmatched junction bases numbered 13, after V lost 5 bases and J lost 2 bases. CDR3 sequence: CASSPLSVAGTNTGELFF. The CDR3 nucleotides are TGTGCCAGCAGTCCCCTGTCGGTAGCGGGAACCAACACCGGGGAGCTGTTTTTT.

J is TRBJ1-2 and V is TRBV28; D is perhaps TRBD1 (5 bases). CDR1 and CDR2 (germline): MDHEN, SYDVKM. Trimming cost V 4 bases and J 8 bases, with 11 bases left between them. The length of the CDR3 is 12 residues. CDR3 loop: CASSSGLRGYTF. Written as DNA, the CDR3 is TGTGCCAGCAGTTCGGGGCTGCGGGGCTACACCTTC.

V and J are TRBV9 and TRBJ2-7; no clear D gene. The ends were cut back, 0 bases at V and 0 bases at J, with 7 bases in the middle. The germline CDR1 and CDR2 sequences are SGDLS and YYNGEE. CDR3 length: 14 residues. For the CDR3, the DNA is TGTGCCAGCAGCGTAGCTGTGGGCTCCTACGAGCAGTACTTC. It encodes CASSVAVGSYEQYF.

This clonotype appeared a few times. This chain joins TRBV29-1 and TRBJ2-2; 7 nucleotides match TRBD1. The CDR3 length is 13 residues. Germline CDR1 and CDR2: SQVTM and ANQGSEA. With 7 bases clipped from V and 5 bases from J, the junction kept 7 bases outside the gene matches. Here the CDR3 DNA reads TGCAGCGCCGGGGACAGTCGGACCGGGGAGCTGTTTTTT. Its protein product is CSAGDSRTGELFF.

The chain joins TRBV9 to TRBJ2-5; the D gene could be TRBD1 or TRBD2 (5 bases each). CDR1 is SGDLS, CDR2 YYNGEE, per germline. This CDR3 spans 14 amino acids. V lost 0 bases, J lost 4 bases, and 10 bases lay in between. The CDR3 sequence is CASSVARGTETQYF. As DNA, the CDR3 is TGTGCCAGCAGCGTAGCTCGAGGGACAGAGACCCAGTACTTC.

The gene calls are TRBV19 and TRBJ2-7; D gene unclear. The ends were cut back, 1 base at V and 7 bases at J, with 20 bases in the middle. This CDR3 spans 16 amino acids. Germline loops: CDR1 LNHDA, CDR2 SQIVND (reference sequence). The CDR3 sequence is CASSIGPYSNSREQYF. CDR3 sequence (DNA): TGTGCCAGTAGTATAGGCCCATATTCCAATTCGAGGGAGCAGTACTTC. The complete variable domain, with remaining parts taken from reference TRBV19 and TRBJ2-7, reads DGGITQSPKYLFRKEGQNVTLSCEQNLNHDAMYWYRQDPGQGLRLIYYSQIVNDFQKGDIAEGYSVSREKKESFPLTVTSAQKNPTAFYLCASSIGPYSNSREQYFGPGTRLTVT.

V gene TRBV24-1 combines with J gene TRBJ2-3, with D unclear. V was trimmed by 4 bases and J by 2 bases, leaving 6 bases between them. Germline CDR1 is KGHDR and CDR2 is SFDVKD. The CDR3 runs to 13 residues. CDR3 residues: CATSDYFTDTQYF. The CDR3 coding sequence is TGTGCCACCAGTGACTACTTCACAGATACGCAGTATTTT.

The chain combines TRBV29-1 with TRBJ2-5; TRBD1 is a possible D gene (8 bases). This CDR3 is 14 amino acids long. V lost 7 bases and J 5 bases, leaving 20 bases between the germline ends. Germline assignment: CDR1 SQVTM and CDR2 ANQGSEA. The CDR3 protein is CSALGQGGKETQYF. The CDR3 DNA is TGCAGCGCTCTTGGACAGGGAGGGAAGGAGACCCAGTACTTC.

As regards this clonotype: One junction end disagrees with the germline gene, perhaps due to a read error. V usage is TRBV28 and J usage is TRBJ2-3; tentatively, D is TRBD2 (7 bases). This CDR3 spans 15 amino acids. Germline assignment: CDR1 MDHEN and CDR2 SYDVKM. CDR3 in DNA: TGTGCCAGCAGTCTCGGACAGACTAGCACAGATAAGCAGTATTTT. The encoded protein is CASSLGQTSTDKQYF.

The sample holds a few counts of this clonotype. This chain connects TRBV28 to TRBJ2-5; TRBD1 is a possible D gene (6 bases). The CDR3 length is 13 residues. With 3 bases removed from V and 4 bases from J, the gap between germline ends came to 9 bases. Germline loops: CDR1 MDHEN, CDR2 SYDVKM. For the CDR3, the DNA is TGTGCCAGCAGTTTGGCAGGGGCAGAGACCCAGTACTTC. Translation gives CASSLAGAETQYF.

J is TRBJ2-3 and V is TRBV5-1; the match to TRBD2 covers 7 bases. CDR3 length equals 15 residues. The trim removed 4 bases at V and 4 bases at J, leaving 9 bases unmatched. Germline CDR1 SGHRS, CDR2 YFSETQ. The CDR3 reads CASSMLSGGADTQYF. The DNA of the CDR3 is TGCGCCAGCAGCATGCTATCGGGAGGAGCAGATACGCAGTATTTT. The full variable domain, completed using reference TRBV5-1 and TRBJ2-3, is KAGVTQTPRYLIKTRGQQVTLSCSPISGHRSVSWYQQTPGQGLQFLFEYFSETQRNKGNFPGRFSGRQFSNSRSEMNVSTLELGDSALYLCASSMLSGGADTQYFGPGTRLTVL.

This clonotype has only one observation. The chain has TRBV5-1 and TRBJ2-7; tentatively, D is TRBD2 (6 bases). The germline V gene encodes CDR1 SGHRS and CDR2 YFSETQ. The CDR3 totals 13 residues. With 4 bases removed from V and 6 bases from J, the gap between germline ends came to 14 bases. The CDR3 DNA follows: TGCGCCAGCAGCCCGACTAGTTCTACCGAGCAGTACTTC. Translated, it gives CASSPTSSTEQYF.

The J gene is TRBJ1-2, the V gene TRBV28; 9 bases align to TRBD1. CDR3 length: 15 residues. Per the germline V gene, CDR1 is MDHEN and CDR2 is SYDVKM. J gave up 7 bases and V 3 bases, and 9 bases lay outside the gene matches. In DNA, the CDR3 is TGTGCCAGCAGTTTGGGAGACAGGGGGTCTGGTGGCTACACCTTC. Translation: CASSLGDRGSGGYTF.

This clonotype was picked up a small number of times. CDR3 sequence reads: CATSARTSGGELYSYNEQFF. DNA for the CDR3: TGTGCCACCAGTGCCCGGACTAGCGGGGGCGAACTCTACTCCTACAATGAGCAGTTCTTC. The chain joins TRBV24-1 to TRBJ2-1, with TRBD2 identical over 13 bases. The junction had 12 bases not matched to a gene; V was cut back by 5 bases and J by 0 bases. This CDR3 has 20 amino acids. Germline CDR1 is KGHDR and CDR2 is SFDVKD.

This clonotype was seen more than once but under ten times. This rearrangement joins TRBV19 to TRBJ2-4; possible D gene TRBD2, 6 bases. V gave up 7 bases and J gave up 5 bases, with 12 bases separating them. The V gene's germline CDR1 is LNHDA and CDR2 SQIVND (reference sequence). The CDR3 length is 13 residues. CDR3 residues: CASIPTGENIQYF. In DNA, the CDR3 is TGTGCCAGTATCCCCACGGGAGAAAACATTCAGTACTTC.

Points on this clonotype: Likely a read error: the CDR3 ends without its conserved phenylalanine or tryptophan. The genes are TRBV4-1 and TRBJ2-7, with a possible D match to TRBD1 (5 bases). This CDR3 region has 14 residues. V lost 5 bases and J 2 bases, leaving 13 bases between the germline ends. Germline V gene data show CDR1 as MGHRA and CDR2 as YSYEKL. CDR3 amino acids: CASSYRQRAYEQYY. In DNA form, the CDR3 reads TGCGCCAGCAGCTACCGACAGAGAGCCTACGAGCAGTACTAC.